This T cell receptor beta chain derives from a study of blood T cell repertoires in COVID-19. Looking at the study overall: Donors in the United States, Italy and Spain gave samples during acute or convalescent COVID-19.

V lost 7 bases to trimming and J lost 5 bases, with 17 bases between them. Germline lookup yields CDR1 SQVTM and CDR2 ANQGSEA. The length of the CDR3 is 13 residues. Data came from immunoSEQ multiplex PCR; TCRdb stores just in-frame clones and leaves some out. Of almost 250,000 clones in the sample, around nine tenths were seen once. Participants came from some 23 US areas, aged about 18 to 89 years. Participants' reported clinical history set cohort assignment. Cohort 3 recovery required two negative PCRs, clearance, or symptom resolution. The chain couples TRBV29-1 to TRBJ1-2; D gene ambiguous. The source material was PBMCs or T cells enriched from blood (not recorded which). The TCR comes from a woman in her 30s who had recovered from COVID-19. The CDR3 nucleotides read TGCAGCGCCCTCCCGGGGTCTGAGTATGGCTACACCTTC. Translated, it gives CSALPGSEYGYTF.